The sequence of this T cell receptor (beta chain) was determined in a study of blood T cell repertoires in COVID-19. About the research overall: COVID-19 samples from acute and convalescent phases originated in the United States, Italy and Spain. T cells, B-cell-depleted T cells, or PBMCs supplied cDNA or gDNA.

Germline assignment: CDR1 MNHEY and CDR2 SMNVEV (reference sequence). V lost 4 bases and J 4 bases, leaving 13 bases between the germline ends. The CDR3 loop spans 14 amino acids. Original data processing: Estimation of nucleated cell counts relied on the amplification of reference gene primers. The protocol was immunoSEQ multiplex PCR, while the TCRdb copy is restricted to in-frame clones and leaves out a portion. D and trimming come from the DNA, and the V and J calls and clone size come from that table. This sample has some 160,000 clones, with roughly 90% found just once. The chain carries TRBV27 and TRBJ1-2; no definite D call. This TCR came from a man younger than 30 with acute or convalescent COVID-19. The material sequenced was peripheral blood. DNA of the CDR3: TGTGCCAGCAGTTCCCTCCCGACTACCTATGGCTACACCTTC. The encoded protein is CASSSLPTTYGYTF.